The 5 T cell receptor beta chains listed next were all sequenced from one sample in a study of prognosis after radiotherapy for stage I lung cancer. Two-round multiplex PCR, the amplification method, yielded TCR beta CDR3 from genomic DNA. Gene-specific primers for each TRBV and TRBJ gene drove first-round PCR. TCRdb redid the calling of the multiplex PCR reads with MiXCR, one entry per CDR3 protein. This table has about 35,000 distinct CDR3 sequences, 32% appearing once. Sample: PBMCs, taken before or after stereotactic body radiation therapy (not recorded which). The receptors originated from a donor aged 50 or older with non-small cell lung cancer.

Ten or more counts support this clonotype. This chain connects TRBV9 to TRBJ2-1; TRBD1 matches at 9 bases. The CDR3 has 17 amino acids. The ends lost 0 bases at V and 4 bases at J; junction bases unmatched: 8. Per the germline V gene, CDR1 is SGDLS and CDR2 is YYNGEE. In nucleotides, the CDR3 is TGTGCCAGCAGCGTAGAACCGTTGACAGGGGGATACAATGAGCAGTTCTTC. This gives the protein CASSVEPLTGGYNEQFF.

This clonotype showed up many times. V is TRBV7-3 and J is TRBJ2-1, with D possibly TRBD1 on 6 matching bases. Germline CDR1 reads SGHTA; CDR2 reads FQGTGA. This CDR3 spans 14 amino acids. V gave up 3 bases and J gave up 4 bases, with 10 bases separating them. The CDR3 protein is CASSFPQGYNEQFF. The DNA for the CDR3 is TGTGCCAGCAGCTTCCCGCAGGGGTACAATGAGCAGTTCTTC.

This clonotype was seen a single time. The V gene is TRBV3-1, the J gene TRBJ2-1, with TRBD1 matching 7 bases. The V and J ends lost 3 bases and 0 bases, in that order; junction bases with no gene match: 14. From germline, CDR1 is LGHDT and CDR2 YNNKEL (reference sequence). This CDR3 is 19 amino acids long. CDR3 nucleotides: TGTGCCAGCAGCCACCCAGAAGGGGGCCACAGTGGCTCCTACAATGAGCAGTTCTTC. Its translation is CASSHPEGGHSGSYNEQFF.

The rearrangement uses TRBV28 and TRBJ1-2; D gene ambiguous. Trimming removed 3 bases from V and 8 bases from J, with 10 bases in between. This CDR3 region has 12 residues. CDR1 is MDHEN, CDR2 SYDVKM, per germline. For the CDR3, the DNA is TGTGCCAGCAGTTTCGTCAGTAGGGGCTACACCTTC. It codes for CASSFVSRGYTF.

The chain carries TRBV6-1 and TRBJ2-1; 8 nucleotides agree with TRBD2. The ends lost 6 bases at V and 6 bases at J; junction bases unmatched: 7. The CDR3 runs to 14 residues. Germline lookup yields CDR1 MNHNS and CDR2 SASEGT. For the CDR3, the DNA is TGTGCCAGCAGGCCCGGGACTAGGGGCAATGAGCAGTTCTTC. It codes for CASRPGTRGNEQFF.